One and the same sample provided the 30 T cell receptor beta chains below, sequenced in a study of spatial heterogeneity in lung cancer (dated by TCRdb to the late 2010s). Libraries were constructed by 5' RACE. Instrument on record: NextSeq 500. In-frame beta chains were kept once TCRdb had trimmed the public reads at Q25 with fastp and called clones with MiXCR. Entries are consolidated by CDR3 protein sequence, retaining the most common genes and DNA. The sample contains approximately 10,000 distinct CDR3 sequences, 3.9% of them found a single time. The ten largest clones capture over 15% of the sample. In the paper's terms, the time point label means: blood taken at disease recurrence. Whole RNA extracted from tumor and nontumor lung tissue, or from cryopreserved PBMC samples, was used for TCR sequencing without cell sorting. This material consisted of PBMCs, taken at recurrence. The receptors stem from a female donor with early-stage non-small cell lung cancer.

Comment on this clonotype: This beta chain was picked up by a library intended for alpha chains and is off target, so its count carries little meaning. This chain's CDR3 is CASRSGRVLNEQFF. The CDR3 nucleotides read TGTGCCAGCAGGTCGGGCAGGGTGTTAAATGAGCAGTTCTTC. J is TRBJ2-1 and V is TRBV12-3 or TRBV12-4, with a possible D match to TRBD1 (5 bases). The CDR3 totals 14 residues. The V end lost 6 bases, the J end lost 7 bases, and 16 bases lay between the germline ends.

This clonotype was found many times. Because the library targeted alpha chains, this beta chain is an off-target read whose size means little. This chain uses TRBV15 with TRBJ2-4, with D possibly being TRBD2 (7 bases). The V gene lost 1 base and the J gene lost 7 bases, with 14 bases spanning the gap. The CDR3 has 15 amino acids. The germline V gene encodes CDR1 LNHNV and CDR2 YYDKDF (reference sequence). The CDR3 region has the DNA TGTGCCACCAGCAGAGCGATAGGGGGGGTCAACATTCAGTACTTC. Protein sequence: CATSRAIGGVNIQYF. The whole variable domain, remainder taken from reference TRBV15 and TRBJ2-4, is DAMVIQNPRYQVTQFGKPVTLSCSQTLNHNVMYWYQQKSSQAPKLLFHYYDKDFNNEADTPDNFQSRRPNTSFCFLDIRSPGLGDTAMYLCATSRAIGGVNIQYFGAGTRLSVL.

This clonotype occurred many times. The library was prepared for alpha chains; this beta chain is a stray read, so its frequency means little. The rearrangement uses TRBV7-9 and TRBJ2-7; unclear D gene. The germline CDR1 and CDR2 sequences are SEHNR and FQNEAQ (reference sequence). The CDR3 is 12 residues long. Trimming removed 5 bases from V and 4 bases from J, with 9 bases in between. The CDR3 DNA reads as TGTGCCAGCAGCACGGGCGTTTACGAGCAGTACTTC. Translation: CASSTGVYEQYF. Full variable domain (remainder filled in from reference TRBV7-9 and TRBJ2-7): DTGVSQNPRHKITKRGQNVTFRCDPISEHNRLYWYRQTLGQGPEFLTYFQNEAQLEKSRLLSDRFSAERPKGSFSTLEIQRTEQGDSAMYLCASSTGVYEQYFGPGTRLTVT.

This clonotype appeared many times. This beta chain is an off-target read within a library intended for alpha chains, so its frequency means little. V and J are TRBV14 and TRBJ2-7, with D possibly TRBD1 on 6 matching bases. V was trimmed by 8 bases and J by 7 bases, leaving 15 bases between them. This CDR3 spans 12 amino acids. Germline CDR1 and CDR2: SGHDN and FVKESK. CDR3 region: CASGRRQGEQYF. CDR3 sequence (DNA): TGTGCCAGCGGAAGGAGGCAGGGGGAGCAGTACTTC.

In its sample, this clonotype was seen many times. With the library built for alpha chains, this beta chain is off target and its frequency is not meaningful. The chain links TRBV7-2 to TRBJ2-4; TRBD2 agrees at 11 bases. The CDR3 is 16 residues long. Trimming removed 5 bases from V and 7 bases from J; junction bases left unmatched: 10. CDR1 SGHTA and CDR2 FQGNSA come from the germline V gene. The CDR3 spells CASSAGTSGRSNIQYF. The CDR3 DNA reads TGTGCCAGCAGCGCCGGGACTAGCGGCCGGTCGAACATTCAGTACTTC.

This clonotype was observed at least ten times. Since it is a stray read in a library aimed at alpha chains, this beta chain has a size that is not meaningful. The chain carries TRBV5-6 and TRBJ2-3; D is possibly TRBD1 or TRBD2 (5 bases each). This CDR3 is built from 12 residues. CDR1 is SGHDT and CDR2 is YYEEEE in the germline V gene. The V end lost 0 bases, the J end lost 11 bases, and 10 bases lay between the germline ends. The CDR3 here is CASSLGGSGQYF. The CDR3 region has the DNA TGTGCCAGCAGCTTGGGGGGGTCTGGGCAGTATTTT.

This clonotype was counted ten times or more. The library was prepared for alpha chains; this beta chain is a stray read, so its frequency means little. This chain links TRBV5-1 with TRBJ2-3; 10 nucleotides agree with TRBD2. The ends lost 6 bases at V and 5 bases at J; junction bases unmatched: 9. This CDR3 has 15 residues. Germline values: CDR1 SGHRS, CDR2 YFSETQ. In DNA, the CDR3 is TGCGCCAGCATCCCAGCGGGGGGGGTAGGAGATACGCAGTATTTT. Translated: CASIPAGGVGDTQYF.

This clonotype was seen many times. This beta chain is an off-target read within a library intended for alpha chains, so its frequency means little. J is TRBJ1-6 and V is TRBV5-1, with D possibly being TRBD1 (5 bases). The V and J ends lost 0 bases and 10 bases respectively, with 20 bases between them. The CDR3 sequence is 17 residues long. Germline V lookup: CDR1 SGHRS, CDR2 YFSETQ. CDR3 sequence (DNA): TGCGCCAGCAGCTTGGAGGGTACCCGGCAGGGTGGATCACCCCTCCACTTT. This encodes CASSLEGTRQGGSPLHF.

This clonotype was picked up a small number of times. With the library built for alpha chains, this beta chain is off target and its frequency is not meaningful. The CDR3 loop reads CASSYLRGQDFLYF. The CDR3 DNA is TGTGCCAGCAGCTACTTACGGGGGCAGGATTTTCTGTATTTT. This chain links TRBV7-2 with TRBJ2-3; the D gene could be TRBD1 or TRBD2 (6 bases each). The CDR3 sequence is 14 residues long. Germline loops: CDR1 SGHTA, CDR2 FQGNSA. Trimming left V 4 bases short and J 14 bases short, with 22 bases between.

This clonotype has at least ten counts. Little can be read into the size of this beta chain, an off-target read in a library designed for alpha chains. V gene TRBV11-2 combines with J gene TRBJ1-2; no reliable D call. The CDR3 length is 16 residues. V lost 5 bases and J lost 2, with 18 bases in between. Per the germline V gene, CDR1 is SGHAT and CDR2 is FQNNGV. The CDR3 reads CASSPLRRLSNYGYTF. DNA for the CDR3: TGTGCCAGCAGCCCCCTAAGACGGCTCTCGAACTATGGCTACACCTTC.

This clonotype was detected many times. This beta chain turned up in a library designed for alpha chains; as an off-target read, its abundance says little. CDR3 DNA: TGTGCCAGCAGCTTAGTAGGCGGTACCTACGAGCAGTACTTC. Its protein product is CASSLVGGTYEQYF. This chain uses TRBV7-9 with TRBJ2-7; D not resolved. V lost 1 base, J lost 2 bases, and 9 bases lay in between. CDR3 size: 14 residues. CDR1 and CDR2 from the germline V gene are SEHNR and FQNEAQ (reference sequence).

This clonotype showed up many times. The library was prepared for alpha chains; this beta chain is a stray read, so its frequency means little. CDR3 sequence reads: CASSEDQQLNSPLHF. The CDR3 DNA reads as TGTGCCAGCAGTGAAGATCAACAGTTAAATTCACCCCTCCACTTT. This rearrangement joins TRBV2 to TRBJ1-6; D remains unclear. With 1 base removed from V and 7 bases from J, the gap between germline ends came to 11 bases. Germline V gene sequence: CDR1 SNHLY, CDR2 FYNNEI. The CDR3 is made up of 15 amino acids.

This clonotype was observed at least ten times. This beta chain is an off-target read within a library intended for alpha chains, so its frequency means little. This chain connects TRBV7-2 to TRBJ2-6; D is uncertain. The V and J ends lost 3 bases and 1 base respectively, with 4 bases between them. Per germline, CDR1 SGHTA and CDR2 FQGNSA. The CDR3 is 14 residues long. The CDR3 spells CASSFVSGANVLTF. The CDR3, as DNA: TGTGCCAGCAGCTTCGTATCTGGGGCCAACGTCCTGACTTTC. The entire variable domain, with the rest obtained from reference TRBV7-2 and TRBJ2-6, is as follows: GAGVSQSPSNKVTEKGKDVELRCDPISGHTALYWYRQSLGQGLEFLIYFQGNSAPDKSGLPSDRFSAERTGGSVSTLTIQRTQQEDSAVYLCASSFVSGANVLTFGAGSRLTVL.

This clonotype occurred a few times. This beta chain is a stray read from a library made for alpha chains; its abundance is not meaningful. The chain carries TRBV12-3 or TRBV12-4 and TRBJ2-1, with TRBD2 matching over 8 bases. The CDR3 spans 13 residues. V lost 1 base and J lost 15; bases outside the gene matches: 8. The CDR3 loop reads CASSLGTGGAGFF. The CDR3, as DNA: TGTGCCAGCAGTTTAGGGACCGGGGGGGCCGGGTTCTTC.

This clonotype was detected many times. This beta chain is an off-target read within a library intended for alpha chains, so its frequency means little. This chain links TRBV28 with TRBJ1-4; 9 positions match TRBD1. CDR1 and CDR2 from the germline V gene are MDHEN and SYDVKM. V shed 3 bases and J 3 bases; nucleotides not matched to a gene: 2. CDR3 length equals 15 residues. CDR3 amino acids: CASSFGTGPNEKLFF. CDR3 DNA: TGTGCCAGCAGTTTTGGGACAGGGCCTAATGAAAAACTGTTTTTT.

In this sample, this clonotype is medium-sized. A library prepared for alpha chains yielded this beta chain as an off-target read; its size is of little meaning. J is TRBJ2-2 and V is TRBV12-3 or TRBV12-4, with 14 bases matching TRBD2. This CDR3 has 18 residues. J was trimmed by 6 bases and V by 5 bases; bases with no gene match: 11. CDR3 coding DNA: TGTGCCAGCAGTCCCCGGACTAGCGGGGGGCCTTGGGCCGGGGAGCTGTTTTTT. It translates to CASSPRTSGGPWAGELFF.

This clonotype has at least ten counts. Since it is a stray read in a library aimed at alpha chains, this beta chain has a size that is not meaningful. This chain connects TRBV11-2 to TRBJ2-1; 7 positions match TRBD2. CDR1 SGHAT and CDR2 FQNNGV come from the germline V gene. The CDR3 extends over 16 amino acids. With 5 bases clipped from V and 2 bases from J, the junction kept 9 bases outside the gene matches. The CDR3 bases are TGTGCCAGCAGCCCCCCATGGGGGGGGACCTACAATGAGCAGTTCTTC. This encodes CASSPPWGGTYNEQFF.

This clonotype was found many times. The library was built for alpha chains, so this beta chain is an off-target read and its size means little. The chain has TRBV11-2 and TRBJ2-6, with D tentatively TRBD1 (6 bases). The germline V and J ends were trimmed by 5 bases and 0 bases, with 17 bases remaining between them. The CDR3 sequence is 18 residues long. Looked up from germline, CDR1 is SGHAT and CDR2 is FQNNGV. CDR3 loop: CASSDVRGPGSGANVLTF. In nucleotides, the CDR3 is TGTGCCAGCAGCGACGTCAGGGGACCGGGCTCTGGGGCCAACGTCCTGACTTTC.

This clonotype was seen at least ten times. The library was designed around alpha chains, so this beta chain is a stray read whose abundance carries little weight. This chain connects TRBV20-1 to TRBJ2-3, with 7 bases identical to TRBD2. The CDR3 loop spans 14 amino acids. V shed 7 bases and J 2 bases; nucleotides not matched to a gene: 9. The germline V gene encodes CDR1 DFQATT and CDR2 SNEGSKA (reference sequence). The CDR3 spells CSELGSGVTDTQYF. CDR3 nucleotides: TGCAGTGAGTTGGGGAGCGGGGTCACAGATACGCAGTATTTT.

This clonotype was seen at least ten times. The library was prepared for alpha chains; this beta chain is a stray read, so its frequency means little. CDR3 bases: TGTGCCAGCAGCCGGGACAGGGAGCGGGAGACCCAGTACTTC. Translating gives CASSRDRERETQYF. This rearrangement joins TRBV7-9 to TRBJ2-5, with 9 bases aligning to TRBD1. Germline CDR1 and CDR2: SEHNR and FQNEAQ (reference sequence). V dropped 5 bases and J dropped 5; count of bases not matched to a gene: 6. The length of the CDR3 is 14 residues.

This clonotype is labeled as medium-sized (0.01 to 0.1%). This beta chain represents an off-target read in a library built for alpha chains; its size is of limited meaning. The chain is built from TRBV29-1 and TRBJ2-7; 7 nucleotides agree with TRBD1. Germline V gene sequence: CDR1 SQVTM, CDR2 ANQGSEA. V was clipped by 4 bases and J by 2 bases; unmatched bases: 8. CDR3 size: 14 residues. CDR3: CSVGLGQGAYEQYF. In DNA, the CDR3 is TGCAGCGTTGGGCTGGGTCAGGGGGCCTACGAGCAGTACTTC.

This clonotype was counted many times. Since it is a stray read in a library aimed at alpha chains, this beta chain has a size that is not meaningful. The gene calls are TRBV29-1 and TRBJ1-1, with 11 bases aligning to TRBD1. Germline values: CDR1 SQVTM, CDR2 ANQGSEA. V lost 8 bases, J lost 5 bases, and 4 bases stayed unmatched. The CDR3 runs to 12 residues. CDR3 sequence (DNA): TGCAGCTTCCGGGACAGGGGGACTGAAGCTTTCTTT. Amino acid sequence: CSFRDRGTEAFF.

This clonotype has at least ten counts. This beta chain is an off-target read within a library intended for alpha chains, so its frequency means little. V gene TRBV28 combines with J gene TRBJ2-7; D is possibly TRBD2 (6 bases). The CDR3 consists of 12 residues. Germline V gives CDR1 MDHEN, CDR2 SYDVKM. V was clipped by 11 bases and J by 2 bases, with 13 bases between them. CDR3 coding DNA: TGTGCCGCGGAGGGCGGGACCTACGAGCAGTACTTC. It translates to CAAEGGTYEQYF.

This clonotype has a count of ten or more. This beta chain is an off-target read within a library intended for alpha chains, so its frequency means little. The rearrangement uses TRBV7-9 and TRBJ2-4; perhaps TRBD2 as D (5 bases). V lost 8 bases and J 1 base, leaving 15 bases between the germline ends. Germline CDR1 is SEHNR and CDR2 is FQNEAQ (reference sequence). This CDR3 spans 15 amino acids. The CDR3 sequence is CASSSGVAAKNIQYF. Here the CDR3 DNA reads TGTGCCAGCTCGTCCGGGGTGGCGGCCAAAAACATTCAGTACTTC.

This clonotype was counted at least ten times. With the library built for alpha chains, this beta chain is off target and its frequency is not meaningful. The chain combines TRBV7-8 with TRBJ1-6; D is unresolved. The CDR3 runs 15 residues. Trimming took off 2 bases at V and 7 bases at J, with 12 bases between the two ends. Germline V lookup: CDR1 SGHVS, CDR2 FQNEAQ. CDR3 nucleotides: TGTGCCAGCAGCTTATCGTCGACCGGGAATTCACCCCTCCACTTT. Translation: CASSLSSTGNSPLHF.

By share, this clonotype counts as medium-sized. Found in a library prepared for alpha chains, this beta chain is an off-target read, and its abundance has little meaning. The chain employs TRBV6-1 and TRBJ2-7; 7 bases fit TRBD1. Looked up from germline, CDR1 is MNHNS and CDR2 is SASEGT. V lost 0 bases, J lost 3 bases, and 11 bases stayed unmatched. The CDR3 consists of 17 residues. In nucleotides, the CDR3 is TGTGCCAGCAGTGAAGCGCCTACTAGGACAGGTAACTACGAGCAGTACTTC. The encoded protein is CASSEAPTRTGNYEQYF.

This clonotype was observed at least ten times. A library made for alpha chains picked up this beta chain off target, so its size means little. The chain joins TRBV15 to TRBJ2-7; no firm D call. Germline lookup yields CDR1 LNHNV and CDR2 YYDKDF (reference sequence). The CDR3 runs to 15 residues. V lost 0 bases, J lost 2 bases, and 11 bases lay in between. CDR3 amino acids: CATSRDLDSPYEQYF. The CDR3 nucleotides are TGTGCCACCAGCAGAGATCTGGATAGTCCCTACGAGCAGTACTTC.

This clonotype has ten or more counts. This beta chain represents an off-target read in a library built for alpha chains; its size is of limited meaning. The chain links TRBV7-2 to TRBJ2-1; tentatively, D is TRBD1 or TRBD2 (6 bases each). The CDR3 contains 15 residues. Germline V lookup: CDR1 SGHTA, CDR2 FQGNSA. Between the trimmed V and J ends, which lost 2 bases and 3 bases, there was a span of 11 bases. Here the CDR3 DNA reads TGTGCCAGCAGCTTAAGGGGGGCCGGCTACAATGAGCAGTTCTTC. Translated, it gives CASSLRGAGYNEQFF.

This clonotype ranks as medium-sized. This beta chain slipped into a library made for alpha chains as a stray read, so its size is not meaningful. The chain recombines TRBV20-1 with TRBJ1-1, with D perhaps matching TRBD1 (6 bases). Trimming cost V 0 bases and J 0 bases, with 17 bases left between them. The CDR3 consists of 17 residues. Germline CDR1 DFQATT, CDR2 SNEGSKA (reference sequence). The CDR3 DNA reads TGCAGTGCTAGAGATTCTAGGGGTGGGGGCATGAACACTGAAGCTTTCTTT. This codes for CSARDSRGGGMNTEAFF.

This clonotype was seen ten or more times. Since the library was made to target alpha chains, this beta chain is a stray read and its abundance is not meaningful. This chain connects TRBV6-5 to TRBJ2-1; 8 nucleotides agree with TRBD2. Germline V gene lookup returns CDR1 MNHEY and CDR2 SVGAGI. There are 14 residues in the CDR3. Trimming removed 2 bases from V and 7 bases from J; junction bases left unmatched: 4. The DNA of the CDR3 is TGTGCCAGCAGTTACACCGGGGGGGCAAATGAGCAGTTCTTC. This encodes CASSYTGGANEQFF.